The clone carrying this TCR beta chain was observed a single time. The sample belongs to a study of blood T cell repertoires in COVID-19. Profiled with immunoSEQ multiplex PCR; TCRdb holds only in-frame clones, not every one. The sample shows approximately 270,000 clones, under 85% of them seen only once. Trimming removed 3 bases at V and 0 bases at J, with 11 bases between. The CDR3 length is 15 residues. Germline V gene data show CDR1 as MDHEN and CDR2 as SYDVKM. The chain combines TRBV28 with TRBJ1-1; D remains ambiguous. This receptor was obtained from a human donor with COVID-19, enrolled during active disease. The donor label of this sample is uncertain. The sequenced material came from peripheral blood. As DNA, the CDR3 is TGTGCCAGCAGTTTCCCGGCAGGAATGAACACTGAAGCTTTCTTT. Encoded protein: CASSFPAGMNTEAFF.